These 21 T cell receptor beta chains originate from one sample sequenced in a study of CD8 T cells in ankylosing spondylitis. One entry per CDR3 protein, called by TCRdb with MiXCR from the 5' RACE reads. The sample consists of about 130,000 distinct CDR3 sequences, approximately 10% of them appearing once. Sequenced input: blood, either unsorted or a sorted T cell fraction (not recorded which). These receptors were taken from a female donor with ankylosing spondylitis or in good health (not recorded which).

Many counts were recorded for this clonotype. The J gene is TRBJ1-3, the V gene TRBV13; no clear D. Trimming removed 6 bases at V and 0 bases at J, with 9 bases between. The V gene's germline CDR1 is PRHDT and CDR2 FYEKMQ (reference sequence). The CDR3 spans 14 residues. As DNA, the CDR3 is TGTGCCAGCAGTTACGATCACTCTGGAAACACCATATATTTT. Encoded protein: CASSYDHSGNTIYF.

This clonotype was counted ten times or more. CDR3: CASSPPPGRLPYGYTF. The CDR3 coding sequence is TGTGCCAGCAGCCCCCCTCCGGGCAGACTCCCCTATGGCTACACCTTC. V and J are TRBV9 and TRBJ1-2; D unresolved. Deletions cut 4 bases from V and 4 bases from J, with 20 bases between. The germline V gene encodes CDR1 SGDLS and CDR2 YYNGEE. This CDR3 has 16 residues.

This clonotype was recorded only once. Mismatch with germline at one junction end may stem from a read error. The CDR3 DNA follows: TGTGTCAGCAGCTCCCGGGGATTTAATTCACCCCTCCACTTT. This translates into CVSSSRGFNSPLHF. The J gene is TRBJ1-6, the V gene TRBV7-9, with D unresolved. Germline assignment: CDR1 SEHNR and CDR2 FQNEAQ (reference sequence). The CDR3 spans 14 residues.

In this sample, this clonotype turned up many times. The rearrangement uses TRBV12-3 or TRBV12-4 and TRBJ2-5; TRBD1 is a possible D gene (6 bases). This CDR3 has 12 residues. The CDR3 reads CATGSSQETQYF. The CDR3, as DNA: TGTGCTACAGGGAGTAGTCAAGAGACCCAGTACTTC.

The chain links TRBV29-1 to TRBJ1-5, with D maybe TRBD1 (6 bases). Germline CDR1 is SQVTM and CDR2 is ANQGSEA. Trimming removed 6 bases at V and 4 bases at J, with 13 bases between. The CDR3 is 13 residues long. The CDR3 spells CSVYSGANQPQHF. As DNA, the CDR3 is TGCAGCGTGTACTCAGGGGCAAATCAGCCCCAGCATTTT.

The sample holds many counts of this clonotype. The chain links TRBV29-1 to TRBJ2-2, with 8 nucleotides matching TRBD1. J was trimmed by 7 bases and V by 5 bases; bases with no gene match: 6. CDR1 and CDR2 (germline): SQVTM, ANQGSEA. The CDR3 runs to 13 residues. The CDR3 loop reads CSVQKGQGGELFF. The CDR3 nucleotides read TGCAGCGTTCAGAAAGGACAGGGCGGGGAGCTGTTTTTT.

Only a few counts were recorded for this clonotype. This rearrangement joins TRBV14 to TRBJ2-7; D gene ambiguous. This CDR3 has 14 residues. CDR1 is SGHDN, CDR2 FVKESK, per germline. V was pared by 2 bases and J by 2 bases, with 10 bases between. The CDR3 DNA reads TGTGCCAGCAGCCAATTGGGCGCAGCCTACGAGCAGTACTTC. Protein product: CASSQLGAAYEQYF.

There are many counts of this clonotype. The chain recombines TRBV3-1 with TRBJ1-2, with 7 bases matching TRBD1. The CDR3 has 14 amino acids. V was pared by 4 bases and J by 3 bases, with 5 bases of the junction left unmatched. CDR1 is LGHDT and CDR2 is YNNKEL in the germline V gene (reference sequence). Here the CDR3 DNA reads TGTGCCAGCAGCCTAAGAGGGGGCGACTATGGCTACACCTTC. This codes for CASSLRGGDYGYTF.

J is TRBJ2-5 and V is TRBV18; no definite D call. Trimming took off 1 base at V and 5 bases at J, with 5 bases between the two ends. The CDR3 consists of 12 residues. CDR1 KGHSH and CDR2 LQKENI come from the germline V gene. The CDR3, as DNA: TGTGCCAGCTCACCACTGCGGGAGACCCAGTACTTC. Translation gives CASSPLRETQYF.

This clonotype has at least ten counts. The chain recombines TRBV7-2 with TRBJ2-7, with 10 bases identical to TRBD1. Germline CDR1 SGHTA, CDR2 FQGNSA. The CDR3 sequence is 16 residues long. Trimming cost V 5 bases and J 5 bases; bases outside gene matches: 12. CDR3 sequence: CASSVGSGTGANEQYF. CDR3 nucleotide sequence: TGTGCCAGCAGCGTAGGATCCGGGACAGGGGCTAACGAGCAGTACTTC. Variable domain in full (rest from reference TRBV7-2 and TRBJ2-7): GAGVSQSPSNKVTEKGKDVELRCDPISGHTALYWYRQSLGQGLEFLIYFQGNSAPDKSGLPSDRFSAERTGGSVSTLTIQRTQQEDSAVYLCASSVGSGTGANEQYFGPGTRLTVT.

The CDR3: CASSLVRWGLLTDTQYF. In nucleotides, the CDR3 is TGCGCCAGCAGCTTGGTCCGTTGGGGACTTCTCACAGATACGCAGTATTTT. The genes are TRBV5-1 and TRBJ2-3; a weak D match, TRBD2 (6 bases). CDR3 length equals 17 residues. Trimming pared 0 bases from V and 2 bases from J, leaving 16 bases between. Germline V gene lookup returns CDR1 SGHRS and CDR2 YFSETQ.

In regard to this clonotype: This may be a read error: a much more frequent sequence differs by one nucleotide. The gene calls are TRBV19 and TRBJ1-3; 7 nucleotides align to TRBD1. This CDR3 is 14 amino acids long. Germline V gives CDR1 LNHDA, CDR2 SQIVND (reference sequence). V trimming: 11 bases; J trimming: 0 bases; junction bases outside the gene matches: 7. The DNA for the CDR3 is TGTGCCGGCATCGACAGGGCCTCTGGAAACACCATATATTTT. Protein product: CAGIDRASGNTIYF.

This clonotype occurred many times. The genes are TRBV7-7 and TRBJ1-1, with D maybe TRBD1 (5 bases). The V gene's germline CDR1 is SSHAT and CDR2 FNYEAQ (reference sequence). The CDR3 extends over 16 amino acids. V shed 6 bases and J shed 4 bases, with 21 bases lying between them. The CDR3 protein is CASSPLSRARATEAFF. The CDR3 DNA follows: TGTGCCAGCAGTCCCCTCTCCAGGGCCAGGGCCACTGAAGCTTTCTTT.

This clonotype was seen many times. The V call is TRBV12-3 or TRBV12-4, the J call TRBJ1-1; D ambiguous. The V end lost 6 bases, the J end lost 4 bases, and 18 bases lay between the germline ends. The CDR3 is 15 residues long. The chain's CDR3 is CASSPGGFRSTEAFF. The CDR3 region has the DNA TGTGCCAGCAGCCCCGGTGGGTTTCGGAGCACTGAAGCTTTCTTT.

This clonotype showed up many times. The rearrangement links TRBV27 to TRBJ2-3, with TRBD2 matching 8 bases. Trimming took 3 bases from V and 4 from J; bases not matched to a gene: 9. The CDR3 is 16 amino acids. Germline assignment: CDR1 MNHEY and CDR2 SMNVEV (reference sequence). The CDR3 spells CASSFRGGAWADTQYF. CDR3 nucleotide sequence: TGTGCCAGCAGTTTTCGGGGGGGCGCCTGGGCAGATACGCAGTATTTT.

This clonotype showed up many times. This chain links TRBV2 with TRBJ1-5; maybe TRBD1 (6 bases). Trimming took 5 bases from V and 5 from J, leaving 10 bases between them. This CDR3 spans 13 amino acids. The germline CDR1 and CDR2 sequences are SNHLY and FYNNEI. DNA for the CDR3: TGTGCCAGCAGTTGGGGGGCTGATCAGCCCCAGCATTTT. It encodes CASSWGADQPQHF.

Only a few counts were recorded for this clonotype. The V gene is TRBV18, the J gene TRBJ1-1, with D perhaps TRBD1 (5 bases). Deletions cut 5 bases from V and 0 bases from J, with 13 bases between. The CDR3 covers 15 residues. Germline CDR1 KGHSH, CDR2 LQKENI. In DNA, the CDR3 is TGTGCCAGCTCAATCGCCACAGGAATGAACACTGAAGCTTTCTTT. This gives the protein CASSIATGMNTEAFF.

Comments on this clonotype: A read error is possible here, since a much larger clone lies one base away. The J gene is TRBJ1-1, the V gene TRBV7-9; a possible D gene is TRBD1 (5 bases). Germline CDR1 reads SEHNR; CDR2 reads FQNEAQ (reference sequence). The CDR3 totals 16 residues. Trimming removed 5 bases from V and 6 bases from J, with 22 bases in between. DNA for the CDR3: TGTGCCAGCAGCCGACCAGGCTCCGGAGGGGTAGCTGAAGCTTTCTTT. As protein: CASSRPGSGGVAEAFF.

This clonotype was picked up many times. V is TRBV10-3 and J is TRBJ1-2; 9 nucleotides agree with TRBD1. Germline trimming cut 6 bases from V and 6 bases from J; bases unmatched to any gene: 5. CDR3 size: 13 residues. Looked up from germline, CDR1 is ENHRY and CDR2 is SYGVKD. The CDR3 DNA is TGTGCCATCAGACGGACAGGGGTGGATGGCTACACCTTC. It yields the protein CAIRRTGVDGYTF.

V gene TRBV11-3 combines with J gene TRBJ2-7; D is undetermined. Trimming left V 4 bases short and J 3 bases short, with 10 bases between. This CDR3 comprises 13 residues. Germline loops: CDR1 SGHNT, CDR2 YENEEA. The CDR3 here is CASSSNELYEQYF. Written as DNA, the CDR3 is TGTGCCAGCAGCTCGAATGAGCTCTACGAGCAGTACTTC.

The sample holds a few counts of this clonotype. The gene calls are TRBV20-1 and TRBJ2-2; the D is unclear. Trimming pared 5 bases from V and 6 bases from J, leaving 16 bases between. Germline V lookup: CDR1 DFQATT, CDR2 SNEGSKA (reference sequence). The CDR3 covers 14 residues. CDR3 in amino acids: CSAPDASGSGELFF. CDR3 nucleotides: TGCAGTGCTCCGGACGCGTCAGGATCCGGGGAGCTGTTTTTT.